This T cell receptor (beta chain) came from a study of control samples from healthy donors and cancer patients. TCRdb's copy holds only in-frame clones and misses some; the assay was immunoSEQ multiplex PCR. The table shows around 140,000 clones, with roughly 92% occurring only once. Trimming stripped 6 bases from V and 4 bases from J, with 15 bases between. This CDR3 has 15 amino acids. In germline, CDR1 is LNHDA, CDR2 SQIVND (reference sequence). Input material: blood. The sequence was collected from a man in his forties in good health. This chain links TRBV19 with TRBJ1-4; D is unclear. CDR3 loop: CASRPWGGNNEKLFF. DNA for the CDR3: TGTGCCAGTAGACCTTGGGGTGGCAATAATGAAAAACTGTTTTTT.